This paragraph reports one T cell receptor beta chain. Germline V gives CDR1 SGHDT, CDR2 YYEEEE. Trimming left V 0 bases short and J 5 bases short, with 11 bases between. This CDR3 has 14 residues. Per the authors' pipeline: Scientists estimated how many nucleated cells there were by amplifying reference gene primers. The assay was immunoSEQ multiplex PCR, and TCRdb's table has in-frame clones only and misses some. V, J and clone size are those of that table, while D and trimming were read from the DNA. The sample lists around 200,000 clones, around 85% occurring once. This record belongs to a study of blood T cell repertoires in COVID-19. Study overall: The United States, Italy and Spain supplied acute and convalescent COVID-19 samples. Nucleic acid was either cDNA or gDNA, and it came from T cells, B-cell-depleted T cells, or PBMCs.

Material for sequencing was peripheral blood. This TCR came from a woman aged 50 to 60 with acute or convalescent COVID-19. The chain uses TRBV5-6 and TRBJ1-2; possible D gene TRBD1, 5 bases. The CDR3 DNA follows: TGTGCCAGCAGCTTGGAGGGGTCTGATTATGGCTACACCTTC. Its protein product is CASSLEGSDYGYTF. Together with reference TRBV5-6 and TRBJ1-2, the CDR3 gives the full variable domain: DAGVTQSPTHLIKTRGQQVTLRCSPKSGHDTVSWYQQALGQGPQFIFQYYEEEERQRGNFPDRFSGHQFPNYSSELNVNALLLGDSALYLCASSLEGSDYGYTFGSGTRLTVV.